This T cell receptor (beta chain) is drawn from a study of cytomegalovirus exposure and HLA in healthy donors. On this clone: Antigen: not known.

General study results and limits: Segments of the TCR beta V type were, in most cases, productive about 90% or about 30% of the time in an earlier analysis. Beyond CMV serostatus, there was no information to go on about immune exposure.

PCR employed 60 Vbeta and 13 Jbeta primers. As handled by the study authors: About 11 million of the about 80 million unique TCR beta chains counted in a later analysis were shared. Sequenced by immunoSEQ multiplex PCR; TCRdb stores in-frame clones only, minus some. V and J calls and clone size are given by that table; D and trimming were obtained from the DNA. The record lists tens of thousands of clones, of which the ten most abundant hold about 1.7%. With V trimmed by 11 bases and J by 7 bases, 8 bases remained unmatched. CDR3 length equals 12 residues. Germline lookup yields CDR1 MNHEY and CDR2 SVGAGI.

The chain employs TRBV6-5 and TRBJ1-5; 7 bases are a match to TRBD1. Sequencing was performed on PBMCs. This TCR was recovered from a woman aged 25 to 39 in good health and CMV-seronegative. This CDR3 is CAAGQVNQPQHF. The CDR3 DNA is TGTGCCGCCGGACAGGTAAACCAGCCCCAGCATTTT.